This entry concerns a single TCR beta chain. Per the authors' pipeline: Nucleated cell number was recorded as an estimate derived from reference gene primer amplification. Only in-frame clones appear in the TCRdb table, and some are missing; sequencing was by immunoSEQ multiplex PCR. The DNA was the basis for D and trimming; V, J and clone size are from that table. The sample carries 58,000 or so clones, around 79% recorded once. The data derive from a study of blood T cell repertoires in COVID-19. Trimming took off 4 bases at V and 2 bases at J, with 16 bases between the two ends. From germline, CDR1 is SGHNT and CDR2 YYREEE (reference sequence). The CDR3 totals 16 residues.

This chain joins TRBV5-4 and TRBJ1-5, with D maybe TRBD1 (6 bases). The clonotype originates from a human donor in a cohort sampled during active COVID-19. What was sequenced was peripheral blood. This CDR3 is CASSRQDGHGNQPQHF. DNA for the CDR3: TGTGCCAGCAGCCGACAGGACGGTCATGGCAATCAGCCCCAGCATTTT.